The source of this T cell receptor (beta chain) is a study of cytomegalovirus exposure and HLA in healthy donors. Study-level points and caveats: An analysis was carried out at a later point. It showed that HLA-associated TCR beta chains were more clonally expanded than equally common non-associated chains. In a later analysis, several top co-occurrence clusters appeared linked to parvovirus B19, influenza, CMV and Epstein-Barr virus.

About this clone: What it binds is not known.

Researchers ran the PCR with 60 Vbeta and 13 Jbeta primers. The method was immunoSEQ multiplex PCR; TCRdb's version includes in-frame clones alone and lacks a portion of them. The sample records around 150,000 clones, approximately 82% being singletons. The sequenced material came from PBMCs. This sequence was found in a man in his forties in good health and CMV-seronegative.

The CDR3 region is CASSSTGIGQETQYF. The CDR3 DNA sequence: TGTGCCAGCAGTTCGACCGGGATCGGACAAGAGACCCAGTACTTC. The chain carries TRBV6-1 and TRBJ2-5; tentatively, D is TRBD2 (5 bases). The V end was cut by 5 bases, the J end by 2 bases, with 15 bases between. The CDR3 contains 15 residues. CDR1 is MNHNS, CDR2 SASEGT, per germline.